Detailed here is one T cell receptor beta chain. Its antigen is as yet unknown. The CDR3 totals 12 residues. Germline CDR1 and CDR2: GTSNPN and SVGIG (reference sequence). J was trimmed by 8 bases and V by 5 bases; bases with no gene match: 8. This record belongs to a study of beta chain features in type 1 diabetes. Whole-study findings and limits: TCRB CDR3s were moderately but significantly shorter in Type 1 diabetes patients in all four CD4+ subsets.

Of the isolated RNA, all was reverse transcribed, and so the sequenced material was expressed TCRB transcripts. Measured with immunoSEQ multiplex PCR; TCRdb has only the in-frame clones, and not every one. The profile shows about 270,000 clones, more than 13% of them singletons. The receptor was derived from a man aged 30 to 45 with type 1 diabetes. This sequence joins TRBV30 and TRBJ1-1, with 7 bases that match TRBD1. The sample comprised naive CD4+ T cells from blood. CDR3 sequence (DNA): TGTGCCTGGTCGCGACAGGGCTTAGAAGCTTTCTTT. Residues: CAWSRQGLEAFF.